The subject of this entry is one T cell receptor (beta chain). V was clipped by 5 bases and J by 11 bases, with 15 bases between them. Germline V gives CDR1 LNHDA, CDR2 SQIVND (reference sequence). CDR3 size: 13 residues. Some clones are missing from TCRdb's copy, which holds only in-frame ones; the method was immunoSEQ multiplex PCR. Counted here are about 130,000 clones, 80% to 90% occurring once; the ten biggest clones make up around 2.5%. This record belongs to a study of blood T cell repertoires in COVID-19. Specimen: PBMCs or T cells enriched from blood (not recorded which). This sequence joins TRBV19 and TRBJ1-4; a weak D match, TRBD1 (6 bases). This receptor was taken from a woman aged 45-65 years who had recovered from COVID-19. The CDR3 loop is CASSSSGTTKLFF. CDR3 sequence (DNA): TGTGCCAGTAGTTCCTCCGGGACAACTAAACTGTTTTTT.